One sample yielded the 17 T cell receptor beta chains listed below, sequenced in a study of blood T cells in healthy people across ages. Then a second PCR, running about 6 to 11 cycles, was carried out with a sample-barcoded 5' primer and a J-beta primer mix. MiXCR was run by TCRdb on the 5' RACE reads, yielding one entry per CDR3 protein. The sample carries about 1.8 million distinct CDR3 sequences, 49% recorded once. The sample was blood. Receptors were obtained from a woman aged 40 to 55 in good health.

This clonotype appeared a few times. This chain connects TRBV12-3 or TRBV12-4 to TRBJ2-5; 8 bases match TRBD2. After removal of 4 bases from V and 4 bases from J, the junction contained 14 bases not matched to a gene. This CDR3 has 17 amino acids. This chain's CDR3 is CASSYGRGAGVGETQYF. CDR3 coding DNA: TGTGCCAGCAGTTACGGTCGAGGAGCGGGGGTGGGAGAGACCCAGTACTTC.

This clonotype was counted between two and nine times. The CDR3 DNA reads TGTGCCAGCAGCTTCTTGTTTCGCAATCAGCCCCAGCATTTT. Its protein product is CASSFLFRNQPQHF. V and J are TRBV7-2 and TRBJ1-5; D gene ambiguous. Trimming removed 3 bases at V and 2 bases at J, with 8 bases between. The CDR3 is 14 residues long. Per the germline V gene, CDR1 is SGHTA and CDR2 is FQGNSA. The whole variable domain, remainder taken from reference TRBV7-2 and TRBJ1-5, is GAGVSQSPSNKVTEKGKDVELRCDPISGHTALYWYRQSLGQGLEFLIYFQGNSAPDKSGLPSDRFSAERTGGSVSTLTIQRTQQEDSAVYLCASSFLFRNQPQHFGDGTRLSIL.

The rearrangement joins TRBV6-5 to TRBJ1-1; D possibly corresponds to TRBD1 (5 bases). Germline V gene data show CDR1 as MNHEY and CDR2 as SVGAGI. The CDR3 extends over 14 amino acids. V was trimmed by 6 bases and J by 5 bases, leaving 16 bases between them. The CDR3 is CASSQGVGETEAFF. CDR3 DNA: TGTGCCAGCAGCCAAGGGGTCGGAGAAACTGAAGCTTTCTTT.

The table lists this clonotype with a few counts. The chain combines TRBV20-1 with TRBJ2-7; no clear D gene. The CDR3 runs 15 residues. In germline, CDR1 is DFQATT, CDR2 SNEGSKA (reference sequence). Trimming pared 1 base from V and 0 bases from J, leaving 13 bases between. The CDR3 spells CSARAGLQSSYEQYF. The CDR3 coding sequence is TGCAGTGCTAGAGCGGGTCTTCAGAGCTCCTACGAGCAGTACTTC.

This rearrangement joins TRBV20-1 to TRBJ2-1; no clear D. The CDR3 length is 14 residues. Germline CDR1 and CDR2: DFQATT and SNEGSKA (reference sequence). V lost 3 bases and J 9 bases, leaving 18 bases between the germline ends. CDR3 DNA: TGCAGTGCTAGCTTCCTAGGGCAAAGAGCTGAGCAGTTCTTC. Protein: CSASFLGQRAEQFF.

The chain joins TRBV9 to TRBJ1-2; D is unresolved. The germline CDR1 and CDR2 sequences are SGDLS and YYNGEE. V shed 0 bases and J shed 2 bases, with 11 bases lying between them. The CDR3 runs 15 residues. The CDR3 loop is CASSVAKGSNYGYTF. Written as DNA, the CDR3 is TGTGCCAGCAGCGTAGCGAAGGGCTCCAACTATGGCTACACCTTC.

This clonotype was observed a few times. The chain recombines TRBV7-2 with TRBJ2-5; no clear D gene. V was pared by 0 bases and J by 8 bases, with 10 bases between. The CDR3 sequence is 13 residues long. Looked up from germline, CDR1 is SGHTA and CDR2 is FQGNSA. The CDR3 is CASSLARPSTQYF. CDR3 sequence (DNA): TGTGCCAGCAGCTTAGCTAGGCCCAGTACCCAGTACTTC.

CDR3 coding DNA: TGCAGCGTTGGACAGGCGACTGGCTACACCTTC. Protein product: CSVGQATGYTF. V is TRBV29-1 and J is TRBJ1-2, with D possibly matching TRBD1 (6 bases). Germline CDR1 and CDR2: SQVTM and ANQGSEA. The CDR3 is 11 residues long. V was pared by 4 bases and J by 7 bases, with 10 bases between.

V usage is TRBV6-2 or TRBV6-3 and J usage is TRBJ2-6; 9 bases match TRBD1. V was clipped by 2 bases and J by 4 bases; unmatched bases: 15. CDR3 length: 20 residues. Germline-derived CDR1 and CDR2 are MNHEY and SVGEGT. The CDR3 loop reads CASSYEFDVTGGRGANVLTF. The CDR3, as DNA: TGTGCCAGCAGTTACGAATTTGATGTTACAGGGGGCAGAGGGGCCAACGTCCTGACTTTC.

This clonotype has a handful of counts. This chain uses TRBV14 with TRBJ1-2; 9 bases line up with TRBD1. The CDR3 loop spans 17 amino acids. The V and J ends lost 0 bases and 5 bases, in that order; junction bases with no gene match: 10. Germline V gene lookup returns CDR1 SGHDN and CDR2 FVKESK. The CDR3 loop reads CASSQEAGTGIIYGYTF. The CDR3 region has the DNA TGTGCCAGCAGCCAAGAGGCTGGGACAGGGATAATATATGGCTACACCTTC.

This clonotype was counted only a few times. The chain employs TRBV4-1 and TRBJ2-3; no clear D. The V end lost 0 bases, the J end lost 2 bases, and 6 bases lay between the germline ends. The CDR3 totals 14 residues. Germline-derived CDR1 and CDR2 are MGHRA and YSYEKL. This chain's CDR3 is CASSQEAITDTQYF. The CDR3 region has the DNA TGCGCCAGCAGCCAAGAGGCCATCACAGATACGCAGTATTTT.

This clonotype was found once. V usage is TRBV7-2 and J usage is TRBJ1-6, with 7 bases fitting TRBD1. Per germline, CDR1 SGHTA and CDR2 FQGNSA. The CDR3 sequence is 14 residues long. Losses at the gene ends were 5 bases for V and 9 bases for J; bases not matched to a gene: 7. The CDR3 is CASSQPGGASPLHF. CDR3 DNA: TGTGCCAGCAGCCAGCCAGGGGGTGCTTCACCCCTCCACTTT.

This chain joins TRBV29-1 and TRBJ2-1; weak D call: TRBD1 (6 bases). The CDR3 extends over 13 amino acids. Germline CDR1 SQVTM, CDR2 ANQGSEA. Between the trimmed V and J ends, which lost 8 bases and 3 bases, there was a span of 14 bases. CDR3: CSCPGVSYNEQFF. The CDR3 DNA is TGCAGCTGTCCAGGGGTTAGCTACAATGAGCAGTTCTTC.

This rearrangement joins TRBV14 to TRBJ2-3; TRBD1 agrees at 7 bases. Germline lookup yields CDR1 SGHDN and CDR2 FVKESK. V lost 4 bases, J lost 9 bases, and 7 bases stayed unmatched. There are 13 residues in the CDR3. The DNA for the CDR3 is TGTGCCAGCAGCCCTCAGACAGGGCGGACGCAGTATTTT. Amino acids: CASSPQTGRTQYF.

This clonotype was counted a few times. The rearrangement uses TRBV2 and TRBJ2-4; possible D gene TRBD1, 5 bases. Trimming took off 1 base at V and 9 bases at J, with 16 bases between the two ends. The CDR3 length is 15 residues. Germline CDR1 is SNHLY and CDR2 is FYNNEI. CDR3 residues: CASSEVRQGRSIQYF. DNA of the CDR3: TGTGCCAGCAGTGAAGTTAGGCAGGGAAGAAGCATTCAGTACTTC.

This chain connects TRBV7-8 to TRBJ2-5; 11 bases agree with TRBD2. This CDR3 region has 16 residues. Trimming removed 5 bases from V and 1 base from J; junction bases left unmatched: 6. The germline gives CDR1 SGHVS, CDR2 FQNEAQ. DNA of the CDR3: TGTGCCAGCAGCCCCTGGACTAGCGGGTCCCAAGAGACCCAGTACTTC. Protein sequence: CASSPWTSGSQETQYF. The complete variable domain, with remaining parts taken from reference TRBV7-8 and TRBJ2-5, reads GAGVSQSPRYKVAKRGQDVALRCDPISGHVSLFWYQQALGQGPEFLTYFQNEAQLDKSGLPSDRFFAERPEGSVSTLKIQRTQQEDSAVYLCASSPWTSGSQETQYFGPGTRLLVL.

This clonotype was seen a few times. V and J are TRBV20-1 and TRBJ2-1; the D gene is possibly TRBD1 (8 bases). Trimming stripped 6 bases from V and 2 bases from J, with 14 bases between. CDR1 DFQATT and CDR2 SNEGSKA come from the germline V gene (reference sequence). This CDR3 is built from 14 residues. The CDR3 loop reads CSARTGTTYNEQFF. The CDR3 DNA sequence: TGCAGTGCCCGGACAGGGACTACCTACAATGAGCAGTTCTTC.